These 8 T cell receptor beta chains share one sample of origin, sequenced in a study of blood T cell repertoires in COVID-19. Data came from immunoSEQ multiplex PCR; TCRdb stores just in-frame clones and leaves some out. Altogether a few hundred thousand clones are present, about 85% being singletons, with the ten largest covering around 3%. Sequenced material: peripheral blood. Receptor source: a man aged 45-65 years who had recovered from COVID-19.

V gene TRBV5-1 combines with J gene TRBJ1-1, with TRBD1 identical over 10 bases. The CDR3 runs 17 residues. Trimming removed 3 bases from V and 4 bases from J; junction bases left unmatched: 12. Germline lookup yields CDR1 SGHRS and CDR2 YFSETQ. The CDR3 DNA sequence: TGCGCCAGCAGCTCGCGACAGGGGGCTTCCCTGGCCACTGAAGCTTTCTTT. It encodes CASSSRQGASLATEAFF.

This chain joins TRBV9 and TRBJ2-3; 9 bases fit TRBD2. CDR1 is SGDLS, CDR2 YYNGEE, per germline. The ends lost 0 bases at V and 2 bases at J; junction bases unmatched: 4. The CDR3 is 16 amino acids. CDR3 loop: CASSVVSSGTTDTQYF. CDR3 nucleotide sequence: TGTGCCAGCAGCGTAGTATCTAGCGGGACCACAGATACGCAGTATTTT.

This chain uses TRBV7-9 with TRBJ1-2, with 9 positions matching TRBD1. Trimming at V came to 5 bases and at J to 2 bases, leaving 9 bases not matched to a gene. The CDR3 loop spans 16 amino acids. CDR1 is SEHNR, CDR2 FQNEAQ, per germline (reference sequence). CDR3 DNA: TGTGCCAGCAGCCTATCCGGGACAGGGTGGAACTATGGCTACACCTTC. Protein: CASSLSGTGWNYGYTF.

For this clone: This sample includes further DNA sequences coding for the same CDR3. The rearrangement uses TRBV5-1 and TRBJ2-3; no firm D call. There are 11 residues in the CDR3. Germline CDR1 and CDR2: SGHRS and YFSETQ. With 6 bases removed from V and 4 bases from J, the gap between germline ends came to 6 bases. The CDR3 is CASKGADTQYF. CDR3 nucleotides: TGCGCCAGCAAAGGAGCAGATACGCAGTATTTT.

This clone was detected only once. The chain employs TRBV28 and TRBJ2-3; no clear D. The CDR3 is 15 residues long. In germline, CDR1 is MDHEN, CDR2 SYDVKM. Trimming shortened V by 5 bases and J by 0 bases, and 12 bases separated the two germline ends. The CDR3 nucleotides read TGTGCCAGCAGTCTGCGACAAGACAGCACAGATACGCAGTATTTT. It yields the protein CASSLRQDSTDTQYF.

The genes are TRBV27 and TRBJ2-1, with D possibly matching TRBD2 (5 bases). There are 15 residues in the CDR3. Germline lookup yields CDR1 MNHEY and CDR2 SMNVEV (reference sequence). V shed 6 bases and J shed 3 bases, with 15 bases lying between them. The CDR3 loop is CASRLGLADYNEQFF. CDR3 nucleotides: TGTGCCAGCAGGCTCGGGCTAGCTGACTACAATGAGCAGTTCTTC.

This CDR3 reads CASSSGGSGEKLFF. The CDR3 DNA reads TGTGCCAGCAGCTCAGGGGGATCGGGTGAAAAACTGTTTTTT. The chain carries TRBV5-4 and TRBJ1-4; 7 bases agree with TRBD1. Germline lookup yields CDR1 SGHNT and CDR2 YYREEE (reference sequence). The CDR3 extends over 14 amino acids. Trimming at V came to 3 bases and at J to 7 bases, leaving 6 bases not matched to a gene.

As concerns this clone: Other DNA sequences from this sample encode an identical CDR3 as well. V is TRBV27 and J is TRBJ1-1, with TRBD1 identical over 7 bases. CDR3 length: 13 amino acids. V was clipped by 0 bases and J by 8 bases; unmatched bases: 3. The germline V gene has CDR1 MNHEY and CDR2 SMNVEV (reference sequence). In DNA, the CDR3 is TGTGCCAGCAGTTTATCACAGGGGTCCGAAGCTTTCTTT. This encodes CASSLSQGSEAFF.